This T cell receptor (beta chain) was captured in a study of blood T cell repertoires in COVID-19. Overall study context: Nucleic acid was either cDNA or gDNA, and it came from T cells, B-cell-depleted T cells, or PBMCs.

The germline V gene has CDR1 LNHDA and CDR2 SQIVND (reference sequence). The V segment lost 2 bases and the J segment 7 bases; nucleotides outside the gene matches: 11. The CDR3 has 17 amino acids. The table came from immunoSEQ multiplex PCR; TCRdb's copy has only in-frame clones and leaves some out. The sample includes about 200,000 clones, over 75% seen only once; the top ten take 2.5% to 3%. Sequencing input: peripheral blood. The receptor was derived from a woman over 75 with active or convalescent COVID-19. The chain has TRBV19 and TRBJ1-6, with TRBD1 matching over 7 bases. CDR3 protein: CASSIRDEGGYNSPLHF. CDR3 sequence (DNA): TGTGCCAGTAGTATAAGGGACGAAGGGGGCTACAATTCACCCCTCCACTTT.